This T cell receptor (beta chain) is from a study of blood T cell repertoires in COVID-19. Study at large: Italy, Spain and the United States were the sources of the convalescent and acute COVID-19 samples. PBMCs, B-cell-depleted T cells, or T cells were the source of the cDNA or gDNA that made up the material.

In the authors' workflow: Amplified reference gene primers provided the basis for estimating nucleated cell counts. Assay: immunoSEQ multiplex PCR; the TCRdb copy retains only in-frame clones and omits some. Clone size and V and J calls were adopted from that table, with D and trimming inferred from the DNA. This sample has over 250,000 clones, with about 89% found just once. The CDR3 consists of 15 residues. The V gene's germline CDR1 is SGHRS and CDR2 YFSETQ. Trimming stripped 4 bases from V and 2 bases from J, with 15 bases between. The chain joins TRBV5-1 to TRBJ2-5, with D possibly matching TRBD1 (6 bases). The sequence was collected from a woman aged 45-65 years with acute or convalescent COVID-19. The specimen sequenced was peripheral blood. The CDR3 sequence: CASSPLYQGQETQYF. DNA of the CDR3: TGCGCCAGCAGCCCTCTATACCAGGGGCAAGAGACCCAGTACTTC.